The 10 T cell receptor beta chains listed next were all sequenced from one sample in a study of blood T cell repertoires in COVID-19. The table came from immunoSEQ multiplex PCR; TCRdb's copy has only in-frame clones and leaves some out. The repertoire holds some 100,000 clones, with 60% to 85% as singletons. Sequencing was carried out using peripheral blood. Every receptor here comes from a man in his sixties or seventies with acute or convalescent COVID-19.

This chain uses TRBV9 with TRBJ2-7; D is uncertain. The germline gives CDR1 SGDLS, CDR2 YYNGEE. The CDR3 is 16 amino acids. The V end was cut by 2 bases, the J end by 0 bases, with 15 bases between. CDR3 in amino acids: CASSVGLGRSSYEQYF. Here the CDR3 DNA reads TGTGCCAGCAGCGTCGGCTTGGGTAGGAGCTCCTACGAGCAGTACTTC.

This sequence joins TRBV27 and TRBJ1-2; 9 bases agree with TRBD1. From germline, CDR1 is MNHEY and CDR2 SMNVEV (reference sequence). The CDR3 contains 17 residues. With V trimmed by 4 bases and J by 3 bases, 12 bases remained unmatched. CDR3 in amino acids: CASSSTGQGFSYYGYTF. In nucleotides, the CDR3 is TGTGCCAGCAGTTCGACGGGACAGGGATTCTCCTACTATGGCTACACCTTC.

This clone was observed a single time. The chain couples TRBV7-3 to TRBJ1-1; possible D gene TRBD1, 5 bases. Germline CDR1 SGHTA, CDR2 FQGTGA. CDR3 length: 13 residues. V was shortened by 4 bases and J by 0 bases, with 6 bases between the two germline ends. CDR3 sequence reads: CASSSTVNTEAFF. The CDR3 coding sequence is TGTGCCAGCAGCTCGACAGTGAACACTGAAGCTTTCTTT.

This chain uses TRBV5-1 with TRBJ1-4, with 9 bases that match TRBD1. The CDR3 covers 14 residues. Germline-derived CDR1 and CDR2 are SGHRS and YFSETQ. After removal of 6 bases from V and 4 bases from J, the junction contained 4 bases not matched to a gene. CDR3 amino acids: CASTDRGGNEKLFF. CDR3 DNA sequence: TGCGCCAGCACGGACAGGGGAGGTAATGAAAAACTGTTTTTT.

This sequence joins TRBV3-1 (or the pseudogene TRBV3-2) and TRBJ2-1; 14 bases map to TRBD2. Germline values: CDR1 LGHDT, CDR2 YNNKEL (reference sequence). This CDR3 contains 16 residues. V trimming: 1 base; J trimming: 7 bases; junction bases outside the gene matches: 3. The CDR3, as DNA: TGTGCCAGCAGCCAAGGACTAGCGGGGGGGCGGAATGAGCAGTTCTTC. Its translation: CASSQGLAGGRNEQFF.

The V gene is TRBV15, the J gene TRBJ1-2; 9 nucleotides agree with TRBD1. Germline trimming cut 4 bases from V and 4 bases from J; bases unmatched to any gene: 10. Germline V gives CDR1 LNHNV, CDR2 YYDKDF (reference sequence). The CDR3 covers 16 residues. CDR3 nucleotides: TGTGCCACCAGCACCCGGACAGGGGCGCGGATCTATGGCTACACCTTC. Its translation is CATSTRTGARIYGYTF.

This rearrangement joins TRBV5-1 to TRBJ2-2, with TRBD1 matching over 8 bases. With 4 bases clipped from V and 4 bases from J, the junction kept 3 bases outside the gene matches. Germline V CDR1 and CDR2: SGHRS, YFSETQ. The CDR3 runs 14 residues. CDR3 loop: CASSPQGVTGELFF. DNA for the CDR3: TGCGCCAGCAGCCCACAGGGGGTCACCGGGGAGCTGTTTTTT.

This chain uses TRBV5-1 with TRBJ1-6; 9 bases align to TRBD1. This CDR3 spans 14 amino acids. V gave up 6 bases and J gave up 8 bases; unmatched junction bases: 6. Per the germline V gene, CDR1 is SGHRS and CDR2 is YFSETQ. CDR3 sequence reads: CASTLGQGDSPLHF. Here the CDR3 DNA reads TGCGCCAGCACCCTGGGACAGGGTGATTCACCCCTCCACTTT. The whole variable domain, remainder taken from reference TRBV5-1 and TRBJ1-6, is KAGVTQTPRYLIKTRGQQVTLSCSPISGHRSVSWYQQTPGQGLQFLFEYFSETQRNKGNFPGRFSGRQFSNSRSEMNVSTLELGDSALYLCASTLGQGDSPLHFGNGTRLTVT.

J is TRBJ2-2 and V is TRBV28; D perhaps matches TRBD1 (6 bases). V shed 3 bases and J shed 4 bases, with 9 bases lying between them. CDR1 and CDR2 (germline): MDHEN, SYDVKM. The CDR3 is 14 amino acids. The CDR3 loop reads CASSLRQATGELFF. The DNA of the CDR3 is TGTGCCAGCAGTTTGCGACAGGCCACCGGGGAGCTGTTTTTT.

The V gene is TRBV6-4, the J gene TRBJ1-5; 10 nucleotides agree with TRBD1. This CDR3 is 14 amino acids long. J was trimmed by 5 bases and V by 6 bases; bases with no gene match: 4. From germline, CDR1 is MRHNA and CDR2 SNTAGT. The CDR3 coding sequence is TGTGCCAGCAGCTTGACAGGGGGCGATCAGCCCCAGCATTTT. Translating gives CASSLTGGDQPQHF.